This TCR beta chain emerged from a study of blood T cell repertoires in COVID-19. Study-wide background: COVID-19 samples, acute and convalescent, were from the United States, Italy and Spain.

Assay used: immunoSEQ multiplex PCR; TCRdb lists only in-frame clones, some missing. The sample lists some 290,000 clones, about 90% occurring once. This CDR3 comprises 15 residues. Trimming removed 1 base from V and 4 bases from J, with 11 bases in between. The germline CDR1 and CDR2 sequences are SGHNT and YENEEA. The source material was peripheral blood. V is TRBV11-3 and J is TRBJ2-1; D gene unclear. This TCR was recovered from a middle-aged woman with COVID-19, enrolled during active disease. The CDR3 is CASSLGTDRYNEQFF. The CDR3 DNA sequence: TGTGCCAGCAGCTTAGGAACAGATAGGTACAATGAGCAGTTCTTC.